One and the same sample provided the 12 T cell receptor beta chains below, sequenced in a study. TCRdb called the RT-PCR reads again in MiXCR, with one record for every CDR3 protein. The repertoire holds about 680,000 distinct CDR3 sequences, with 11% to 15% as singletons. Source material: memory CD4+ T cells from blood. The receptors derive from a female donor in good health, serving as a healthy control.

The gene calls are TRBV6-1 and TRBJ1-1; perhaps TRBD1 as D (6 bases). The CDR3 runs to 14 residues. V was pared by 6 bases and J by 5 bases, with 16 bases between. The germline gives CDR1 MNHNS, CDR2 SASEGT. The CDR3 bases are TGTGCCAGCAGCCTCACTCCAGGGGCTACTGAAGCTTTCTTT. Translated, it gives CASSLTPGATEAFF.

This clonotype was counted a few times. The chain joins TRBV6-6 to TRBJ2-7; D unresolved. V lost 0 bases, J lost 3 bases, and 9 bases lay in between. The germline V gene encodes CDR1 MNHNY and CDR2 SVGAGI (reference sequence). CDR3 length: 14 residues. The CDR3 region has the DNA TGTGCCAGCAGTTACTCGGGCAAGAGCTACGAGCAGTACTTC. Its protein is CASSYSGKSYEQYF.

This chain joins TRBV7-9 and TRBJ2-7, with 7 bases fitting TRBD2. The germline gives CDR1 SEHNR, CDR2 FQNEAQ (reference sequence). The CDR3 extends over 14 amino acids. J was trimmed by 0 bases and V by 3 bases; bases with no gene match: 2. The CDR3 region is CASSFWDYSYEQYF. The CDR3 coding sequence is TGTGCCAGCAGCTTCTGGGACTACTCCTACGAGCAGTACTTC.

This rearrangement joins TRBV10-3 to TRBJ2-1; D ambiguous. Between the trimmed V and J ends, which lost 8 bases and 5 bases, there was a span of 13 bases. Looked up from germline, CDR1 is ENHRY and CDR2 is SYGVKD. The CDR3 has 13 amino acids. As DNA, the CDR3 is TGTGCCATCGGCGGCGGAGCGAACAATGAGCAGTTCTTC. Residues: CAIGGGANNEQFF.

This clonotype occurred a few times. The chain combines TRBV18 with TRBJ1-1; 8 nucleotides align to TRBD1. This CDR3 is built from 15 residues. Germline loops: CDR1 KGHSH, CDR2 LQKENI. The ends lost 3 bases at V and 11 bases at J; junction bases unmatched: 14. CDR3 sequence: CASSPWEDRVMRAFF. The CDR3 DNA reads TGTGCCAGCTCACCCTGGGAGGACAGGGTTATGAGGGCTTTCTTT.

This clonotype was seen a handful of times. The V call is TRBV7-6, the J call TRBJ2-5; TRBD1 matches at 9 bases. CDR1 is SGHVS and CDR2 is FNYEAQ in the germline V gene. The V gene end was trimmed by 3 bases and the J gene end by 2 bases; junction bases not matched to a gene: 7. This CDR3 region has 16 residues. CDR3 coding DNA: TGTGCCAGCAGCTTCACCGGGACAGGGAATCAAGAGACCCAGTACTTC. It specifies CASSFTGTGNQETQYF.

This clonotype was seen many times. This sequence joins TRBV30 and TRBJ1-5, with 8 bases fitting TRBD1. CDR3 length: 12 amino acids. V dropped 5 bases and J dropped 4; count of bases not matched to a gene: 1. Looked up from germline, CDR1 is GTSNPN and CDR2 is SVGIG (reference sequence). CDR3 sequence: CAWGQGNQPQHF. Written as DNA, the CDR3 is TGTGCCTGGGGACAGGGTAATCAGCCCCAGCATTTT.

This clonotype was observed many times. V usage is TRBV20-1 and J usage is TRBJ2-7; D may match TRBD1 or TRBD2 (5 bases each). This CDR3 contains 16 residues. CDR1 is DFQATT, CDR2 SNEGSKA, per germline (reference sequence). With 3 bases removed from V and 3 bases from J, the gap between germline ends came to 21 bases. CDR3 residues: CSASPPRGRTFYEQYF. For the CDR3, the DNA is TGCAGTGCTAGCCCCCCCCGGGGACGGACCTTCTACGAGCAGTACTTC.

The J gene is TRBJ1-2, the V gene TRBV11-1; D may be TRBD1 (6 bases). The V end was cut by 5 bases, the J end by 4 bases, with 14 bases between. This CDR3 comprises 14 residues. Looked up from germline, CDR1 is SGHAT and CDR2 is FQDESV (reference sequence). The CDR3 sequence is CASSRYRESYGYTF. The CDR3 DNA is TGTGCCAGCAGCCGCTACAGGGAATCCTATGGCTACACCTTC. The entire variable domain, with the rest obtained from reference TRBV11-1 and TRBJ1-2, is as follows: EAEVAQSPRYKITEKSQAVAFWCDPISGHATLYWYRQILGQGPELLVQFQDESVVDDSQLPKDRFSAERLKGVDSTLKIQPAELGDSAMYLCASSRYRESYGYTFGSGTRLTVV.

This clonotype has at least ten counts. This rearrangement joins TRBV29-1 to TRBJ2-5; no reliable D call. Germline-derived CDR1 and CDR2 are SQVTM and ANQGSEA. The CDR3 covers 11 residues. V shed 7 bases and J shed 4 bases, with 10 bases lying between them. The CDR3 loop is CSGGPPETQYF. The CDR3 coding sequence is TGCAGCGGAGGTCCCCCAGAGACCCAGTACTTC.

The CDR3 loop reads CSAQTGSSVRDTQYF. CDR3 sequence (DNA): TGCAGTGCCCAAACCGGATCTAGCGTAAGGGATACGCAGTATTTT. The V gene is TRBV20-1, the J gene TRBJ2-3; D is possibly TRBD2 (6 bases). Trimming shortened V by 6 bases and J by 6 bases, and 22 bases separated the two germline ends. The germline CDR1 and CDR2 sequences are DFQATT and SNEGSKA (reference sequence). The CDR3 length is 15 residues.

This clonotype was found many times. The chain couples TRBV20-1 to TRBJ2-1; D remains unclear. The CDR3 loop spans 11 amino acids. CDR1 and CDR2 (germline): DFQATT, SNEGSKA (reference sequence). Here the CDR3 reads CSASSYNEQFF. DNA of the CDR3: TGCAGCGCCAGCTCCTACAATGAGCAGTTCTTC.